The 23 T cell receptor beta chains listed next were all sequenced from one sample in a study of blood T cells in healthy people across ages. For the second PCR, which ran for about 6 to 11 cycles, a sample-barcoded 5' primer and a J-beta primer mix were used. TCRdb called the 5' RACE reads again in MiXCR, with one record for every CDR3 protein. The data show 1,300,000 or so distinct CDR3 sequences, approximately 59% seen once. The material sequenced was blood. The receptors stem from a young man in good health.

This clonotype has only a few counts. The chain couples TRBV6-5 to TRBJ2-7; D is tentatively TRBD1 or TRBD2 (5 bases each). The CDR3 runs to 14 residues. The germline CDR1 and CDR2 sequences are MNHEY and SVGAGI. V lost 0 bases, J lost 6 bases, and 12 bases lay in between. The CDR3, as DNA: TGTGCCAGCAGTTACTCGGGGGTCGGCACCGAGCAGTACTTC. Residues: CASSYSGVGTEQYF.

The chain carries TRBV12-3 or TRBV12-4 and TRBJ1-2; D gene unclear. The CDR3 contains 12 residues. Trimming left V 2 bases short and J 8 bases short, with 9 bases between. CDR3 nucleotide sequence: TGTGCCAGCAGTTTAATCCGGGAGGGCTACACCTTC. It specifies CASSLIREGYTF.

The chain is built from TRBV12-3 or TRBV12-4 and TRBJ1-4; D not certain. V was cut by 5 bases and J by 8 bases, with 9 bases left in between. The CDR3 sequence is 12 residues long. The CDR3 DNA follows: TGTGCCAGCAGTCCATTGACAGAAAAACTGTTTTTT. Protein product: CASSPLTEKLFF.

This clonotype was detected once. CDR3 DNA sequence: TGTGCCACCAGCAGCGACAGTTTTCCTGTCTATGGGCAGTTCTTC. This translates into CATSSDSFPVYGQFF. The chain links TRBV15 to TRBJ2-1, with D perhaps matching TRBD1 (5 bases). Looked up from germline, CDR1 is LNHNV and CDR2 is YYDKDF (reference sequence). The CDR3 sequence is 15 residues long. V was pared by 3 bases and J by 12 bases, with 21 bases between.

About this clonotype: The junction departs from germline at one end; a sequencing error may be responsible. The CDR3 coding sequence is TGCAGTGCCAGAGGGGGGCGGGAGGGCCGAATAAGGTCCTACAATGAGCAGTTCTTC. Amino acids: CSARGGREGRIRSYNEQFF. V and J are TRBV20-1 and TRBJ2-1, with TRBD2 identical over 9 bases. This CDR3 has 19 amino acids. CDR1 is DFQATT, CDR2 SNEGSKA, per germline (reference sequence).

The chain combines TRBV4-2 with TRBJ2-5; 9 positions agree with TRBD2. The CDR3 runs 16 residues. The germline CDR1 and CDR2 sequences are LGHNA and YNFKEQ. Trimming at V came to 4 bases and at J to 5 bases, leaving 11 bases not matched to a gene. The CDR3 loop is CASSRTLAGLLETQYF. The CDR3 DNA reads TGTGCCAGCAGCCGGACCCTAGCGGGACTGTTGGAGACCCAGTACTTC.

CDR3 sequence (DNA): TGTGCCAGCAGTGAACCTACCATGGGGAATGGCTACACCTTC. This encodes CASSEPTMGNGYTF. The chain employs TRBV25-1 and TRBJ1-2, with D unresolved. V shed 2 bases and J shed 6 bases, with 13 bases lying between them. Germline V gives CDR1 MGHDK, CDR2 SYGVNS. There are 14 residues in the CDR3.

The CDR3 nucleotides read TGCGCCAGCAGCCCCCTTGGGCATTCCATCGAGCAGTACTTC. Protein product: CASSPLGHSIEQYF. The chain has TRBV4-1 and TRBJ2-7; no clear D. The V gene lost 4 bases and the J gene lost 6 bases, with 16 bases spanning the gap. Germline CDR1 reads MGHRA; CDR2 reads YSYEKL. The CDR3 runs to 14 residues.

The rearrangement joins TRBV27 to TRBJ2-7, with TRBD1 identical over 8 bases. The CDR3 loop spans 16 amino acids. Germline CDR1 reads MNHEY; CDR2 reads SMNVEV (reference sequence). V gave up 5 bases and J gave up 4 bases; unmatched junction bases: 13. Here the CDR3 reads CASSPTHGTGNYEQYF. The CDR3 nucleotides read TGTGCCAGCAGTCCCACTCACGGGACAGGAAATTACGAGCAGTACTTC.

This chain connects TRBV4-1 to TRBJ2-5; the D gene could be TRBD1 or TRBD2 (5 bases each). Germline V gives CDR1 MGHRA, CDR2 YSYEKL. CDR3 length: 16 amino acids. V lost 1 base and J lost 1, with 13 bases in between. The CDR3 DNA is TGCGCCAGCAGCCAAGGGGCCGGGGCTATCCAAGAGACCCAGTACTTC. Translated, it gives CASSQGAGAIQETQYF.

Written as DNA, the CDR3 is TGTGCCAGCAGTTCAGAGGGGCATACTGAAGCTTTCTTT. It yields the protein CASSSEGHTEAFF. The chain has TRBV27 and TRBJ1-1, with D tentatively TRBD1 (5 bases). Trimming removed 4 bases at V and 5 bases at J, with 11 bases between. CDR1 MNHEY and CDR2 SMNVEV come from the germline V gene (reference sequence). The CDR3 loop spans 13 amino acids.

The CDR3 spells CSAPRAGDSYNEQFF. The CDR3 bases are TGCAGTGCTCCGAGAGCGGGGGACTCCTACAATGAGCAGTTCTTC. The gene calls are TRBV20-1 and TRBJ2-1, with 8 bases that match TRBD2. Germline V gene data show CDR1 as DFQATT and CDR2 as SNEGSKA (reference sequence). V shed 5 bases and J 0 bases; nucleotides not matched to a gene: 6. The CDR3 is 15 residues long.

The chain has TRBV6-5 and TRBJ2-7; 8 positions match TRBD1. Germline V gives CDR1 MNHEY, CDR2 SVGAGI. The CDR3 consists of 13 residues. J gave up 7 bases and V 7 bases, and 9 bases lay outside the gene matches. The CDR3: CASIGQGTVEQYF. The CDR3 DNA reads TGTGCCAGCATAGGACAGGGAACTGTTGAGCAGTACTTC.

The chain has TRBV4-3 and TRBJ2-3, with 8 bases matching TRBD2. The CDR3 consists of 18 residues. CDR1 and CDR2 from the germline V gene are LGHNA and YSLEER. The V and J ends lost 0 bases and 4 bases, in that order; junction bases with no gene match: 12. The CDR3 DNA sequence: TGCGCCAGCAGCCAAGATCAGGGACTAGAGGTTGCGGCAGATACGCAGTATTTT. It is translated as CASSQDQGLEVAADTQYF.

V and J are TRBV2 and TRBJ2-5; TRBD2 matches at 9 bases. J was trimmed by 8 bases and V by 2 bases; bases with no gene match: 9. CDR1 is SNHLY, CDR2 FYNNEI, per germline. The CDR3 contains 15 residues. The CDR3 region is CASSEQRGGVGTQYF. The CDR3 region has the DNA TGTGCCAGCAGTGAACAGCGCGGGGGGGTGGGAACCCAGTACTTC.

The chain has TRBV7-2 and TRBJ1-5; D remains unclear. The germline V gene has CDR1 SGHTA and CDR2 FQGNSA. The CDR3 totals 13 residues. V lost 0 bases to trimming and J lost 6 bases, with 6 bases between them. The CDR3 sequence: CASSLADPQPQHF. The CDR3 DNA reads as TGTGCCAGCAGCTTAGCAGACCCTCAGCCCCAGCATTTT.

V gene TRBV7-9 combines with J gene TRBJ1-2; D remains unclear. The CDR3 spans 13 residues. Germline assignment: CDR1 SEHNR and CDR2 FQNEAQ (reference sequence). Trimming took off 2 bases at V and 7 bases at J, with 11 bases between the two ends. For the CDR3, the DNA is TGTGCCAGCAGCTTAACGGAGCAGATTGGCTACACCTTC. Its protein product is CASSLTEQIGYTF.

This clonotype came up a few times. The chain links TRBV5-5 to TRBJ2-7; D is unresolved. Germline V gene data show CDR1 as SGHKS and CDR2 as YYEKEE (reference sequence). The ends were cut back, 4 bases at V and 4 bases at J, with 9 bases in the middle. CDR3 size: 12 residues. CDR3 loop: CASSEVRYEQYF. Here the CDR3 DNA reads TGTGCCAGCAGCGAAGTGAGGTACGAGCAGTACTTC.

The chain links TRBV5-6 to TRBJ2-7; TRBD1 might be the D (5 bases). CDR3 length equals 16 residues. Germline V lookup: CDR1 SGHDT, CDR2 YYEEEE. V gave up 4 bases and J gave up 2 bases, with 19 bases separating them. This CDR3 reads CASSTGDSNPTYEQYF. The CDR3, as DNA: TGTGCCAGCAGCACCGGTGACAGTAACCCCACCTACGAGCAGTACTTC.

The J gene is TRBJ1-5, the V gene TRBV6-5; D is ambiguous. This CDR3 is built from 14 residues. Germline V gene sequence: CDR1 MNHEY, CDR2 SVGAGI. V was shortened by 2 bases and J by 7 bases, with 12 bases between the two germline ends. This CDR3 reads CASSYLRYRQPQHF. The CDR3 bases are TGTGCCAGCAGTTACCTGCGCTACCGGCAGCCCCAGCATTTT.

The chain links TRBV10-3 to TRBJ2-3; D unresolved. Germline V gene sequence: CDR1 ENHRY, CDR2 SYGVKD. V was shortened by 0 bases and J by 13 bases, with 14 bases between the two germline ends. The CDR3 runs 13 residues. The CDR3 nucleotides read TGTGCCATCAGTGAGTCCAGCCCAACAGAGGAGTATTTT. As protein: CAISESSPTEEYF.

V is TRBV6-1 and J is TRBJ1-4; 10 nucleotides match TRBD1. Germline V lookup: CDR1 MNHNS, CDR2 SASEGT. The V segment lost 7 bases and the J segment 5 bases; nucleotides outside the gene matches: 7. The CDR3 sequence is 15 residues long. For the CDR3, the DNA is TGTGCCAGCACCCGGGGACAGGGGATAAATGAAAAACTGTTTTTT. Translated: CASTRGQGINEKLFF.

In this sample, this clonotype turned up once. CDR3 nucleotide sequence: TGCGCCAGCAGCCAAAGCAGGGGTAGTGGCTACACCTTC. Its translation is CASSQSRGSGYTF. This chain uses TRBV4-3 with TRBJ1-2, with D possibly matching TRBD1 (6 bases). CDR1 and CDR2 from the germline V gene are LGHNA and YSLEER. V lost 2 bases to trimming and J lost 7 bases, with 11 bases between them. The CDR3 contains 13 residues.